Shown below are 14 T cell receptor beta chains from a single sample sequenced in a study of T cell responses to AZD1222 COVID-19 vaccine. The assay was immunoSEQ multiplex PCR, and TCRdb's table has in-frame clones only and misses some. The data show roughly 120,000 clones, around 89% seen once. This specimen was peripheral blood, taken 28 days after the second AZD1222 dose. The source of these receptors is an adult who received the AZD1222 COVID-19 vaccine.

The chain combines TRBV4-1 with TRBJ1-4; D might be TRBD1 (5 bases). V gave up 3 bases and J gave up 7 bases, with 18 bases separating them. CDR1 and CDR2 from the germline V gene are MGHRA and YSYEKL. This CDR3 has 16 amino acids. This CDR3 reads CASSHLGLGVGEKLFF. CDR3 DNA sequence: TGCGCCAGCAGCCACCTCGGGTTGGGGGTAGGTGAAAAACTGTTTTTT.

The sample holds one count of this clone. The gene calls are TRBV29-1 and TRBJ2-3; 8 bases line up with TRBD1. Germline lookup yields CDR1 SQVTM and CDR2 ANQGSEA. The V gene end was trimmed by 6 bases and the J gene end by 8 bases; junction bases not matched to a gene: 7. The CDR3 is made up of 12 amino acids. The CDR3: CSVDRVGGTQYF. The CDR3 DNA is TGCAGCGTGGACAGGGTGGGAGGTACGCAGTATTTT.

The chain links TRBV11-3 to TRBJ2-7, with 9 bases matching TRBD1. From germline, CDR1 is SGHNT and CDR2 YENEEA. The CDR3 contains 16 residues. V lost 4 bases to trimming and J lost 2 bases; unmatched junction nucleotides: 9. Written as DNA, the CDR3 is TGTGCCAGCAGCTCCCCCCGGGACAGGGTCACCTACGAGCAGTACTTC. It specifies CASSSPRDRVTYEQYF.

The CDR3 sequence is CASSWAGPREQYF. DNA for the CDR3: TGTGCCAGCAGTTGGGCAGGTCCGAGGGAGCAGTACTTC. The chain links TRBV27 to TRBJ2-7; unclear D gene. V lost 4 bases and J lost 7, with 14 bases in between. The CDR3 length is 13 residues. Germline CDR1 reads MNHEY; CDR2 reads SMNVEV (reference sequence).

V is TRBV30 and J is TRBJ1-1; a weak D match, TRBD1 (5 bases). The CDR3 length is 11 residues. CDR1 GTSNPN and CDR2 SVGIG come from the germline V gene (reference sequence). For the CDR3, the DNA is TGTGCAGGACAAGCGAACACTGAAGCTTTCTTT. Encoded protein: CAGQANTEAFF.

The V and J genes are TRBV28 and TRBJ2-7; tentative D call: TRBD2 (5 bases). Germline CDR1 and CDR2: MDHEN and SYDVKM. The germline V and J ends were trimmed by 8 bases and 4 bases, with 15 bases remaining between them. The CDR3 covers 13 residues. CDR3 in amino acids: CASSWGAAYEQYF. CDR3 sequence (DNA): TGTGCCAGCTCCTGGGGAGCGGCTTACGAGCAGTACTTC.

This clone was recorded once. The chain has TRBV7-3 and TRBJ2-7; D assignment may be TRBD1 or TRBD2 (6 bases each). V lost 5 bases and J 0 bases, leaving 17 bases between the germline ends. The CDR3 sequence is 16 residues long. Germline CDR1 and CDR2: SGHTA and FQGTGA. Written as DNA, the CDR3 is TGTGCCAGCAGCCCCGGGAGCGTGGGGGCCTCCTACGAGCAGTACTTC. This translates into CASSPGSVGASYEQYF.

V and J are TRBV7-2 and TRBJ2-1; D unclear. Trimming left V 4 bases short and J 6 bases short, with 4 bases between. CDR3 length: 11 amino acids. Germline assignment: CDR1 SGHTA and CDR2 FQGNSA. The CDR3 protein is CASSYGNEQFF. For the CDR3, the DNA is TGTGCCAGCAGCTACGGCAATGAGCAGTTCTTC.

V and J are TRBV11-2 and TRBJ2-5; a possible D gene is TRBD1 (6 bases). Trimming removed 5 bases at V and 4 bases at J, with 11 bases between. Germline CDR1 reads SGHAT; CDR2 reads FQNNGV. The length of the CDR3 is 13 residues. CDR3 region: CASSLRGVETQYF. The CDR3 region has the DNA TGTGCCAGCAGCCTCAGGGGCGTAGAGACCCAGTACTTC.

The chain recombines TRBV28 with TRBJ2-2; TRBD2 agrees at 7 bases. J was trimmed by 0 bases and V by 5 bases; bases with no gene match: 15. CDR3 length equals 19 residues. Germline V gene lookup returns CDR1 MDHEN and CDR2 SYDVKM. CDR3 sequence: CASSTPGISSGSNTGELFF. DNA for the CDR3: TGTGCCAGCAGTACCCCCGGGATCTCTAGCGGCTCGAACACCGGGGAGCTGTTTTTT.

This clone was found once. V usage is TRBV30 and J usage is TRBJ2-7, with TRBD1 matching 8 bases. The V gene's germline CDR1 is GTSNPN and CDR2 SVGIG (reference sequence). This CDR3 is built from 13 residues. V shed 4 bases and J 5 bases; nucleotides not matched to a gene: 7. The DNA of the CDR3 is TGTGCCTGGAACCTCGGACAGGGCCACGAGCAGTACTTC. It specifies CAWNLGQGHEQYF.

The rearrangement uses TRBV9 and TRBJ1-3, with D possibly TRBD1 on 5 matching bases. The CDR3 runs 16 residues. V was cut by 6 bases and J by 0 bases, with 16 bases left in between. Germline assignment: CDR1 SGDLS and CDR2 YYNGEE. The CDR3 bases are TGTGCCAGCACCGCCCGGGGGGGATACTCTGGAAACACCATATATTTT. Its protein is CASTARGGYSGNTIYF.

The rearrangement uses TRBV2 and TRBJ1-4, with TRBD1 matching over 7 bases. CDR1 SNHLY and CDR2 FYNNEI come from the germline V gene. V lost 6 bases and J lost 4; bases outside the gene matches: 8. The CDR3 sequence is 15 residues long. The CDR3 bases are TGTGCCAGCAGAGATGGACAGGCGGTTAATGAAAAACTGTTTTTT. Translation: CASRDGQAVNEKLFF.

The J gene is TRBJ2-3, the V gene TRBV28; D is undetermined. Trimming stripped 5 bases from V and 1 base from J, with 16 bases between. CDR1 MDHEN and CDR2 SYDVKM come from the germline V gene. This CDR3 has 16 residues. The DNA for the CDR3 is TGTGCCAGCAGTCGCCTCGGAGCCCGGGGCACAGATACGCAGTATTTT. This sequence encodes CASSRLGARGTDTQYF.